The next 16 T cell receptor beta chains were all read from a single sample in a study of shared clonotypes between healthy human individuals. TCRdb keeps only in-frame clones here, not all; method: immunoSEQ multiplex PCR. The profile shows roughly 660,000 clones, about 90% of them singletons. Sequencing input: memory CD8+ T cells from PBMCs. The subset here: CD45RO+ cells pooled with CCR7-negative TemRA cells. Source of these receptors: a man between 18 and 35 years old in good health. Some clones in this sample may be carry-over from other donors' samples.

The chain uses TRBV5-6 and TRBJ2-7; D is undetermined. This CDR3 comprises 14 residues. V was trimmed by 0 bases and J by 6 bases, leaving 13 bases between them. In germline, CDR1 is SGHDT, CDR2 YYEEEE. CDR3 nucleotides: TGTGCCAGCAGCTTGGTAGGCTTAACGAGCGAGCAGTACTTC. Translating it yields CASSLVGLTSEQYF.

This sequence joins TRBV6-5 and TRBJ2-3; TRBD2 matches 7 bases. The CDR3 is 14 amino acids. With 2 bases clipped from V and 4 bases from J, the junction kept 3 bases outside the gene matches. The V gene's germline CDR1 is MNHEY and CDR2 SVGAGI. CDR3 region: CASSYPGGSDTQYF. DNA for the CDR3: TGTGCCAGCAGTTACCCGGGGGGTTCAGATACGCAGTATTTT.

In the case of this clone: Other nucleotide sequences in the sample specify the same CDR3. The chain links TRBV9 to TRBJ1-2, with 10 bases matching TRBD1. Germline V gene sequence: CDR1 SGDLS, CDR2 YYNGEE. There are 14 residues in the CDR3. With 3 bases clipped from V and 5 bases from J, the junction kept 4 bases outside the gene matches. Here the CDR3 reads CASSAPDRGYGYTF. In DNA form, the CDR3 reads TGTGCCAGCAGCGCCCCGGACAGGGGGTATGGCTACACCTTC.

This clone appeared once. The V call is TRBV4-2, the J call TRBJ2-3; 7 positions agree with TRBD2. There are 14 residues in the CDR3. Per germline, CDR1 LGHNA and CDR2 YNFKEQ. V gave up 1 base and J gave up 6 bases; unmatched junction bases: 4. CDR3 nucleotides: TGTGCCAGCAGCCAAGCGGGGGGAGTGGATACGCAGTATTTT. Translating it yields CASSQAGGVDTQYF.

This clone was seen a handful of times. V and J are TRBV4-1 and TRBJ1-1; weak D call: TRBD1 (6 bases). Germline V CDR1 and CDR2: MGHRA, YSYEKL. This CDR3 has 17 residues. Trimming took 3 bases from V and 0 from J, leaving 17 bases between them. CDR3 in amino acids: CASSHTGTSIMNTEAFF. Written as DNA, the CDR3 is TGCGCCAGCAGCCACACCGGGACATCAATCATGAACACTGAAGCTTTCTTT.

This chain's CDR3 is CASTLGEKLFF. DNA of the CDR3: TGTGCCAGCACCCTAGGAGAAAAACTGTTTTTT. V usage is TRBV28 and J usage is TRBJ1-4; no reliable D call. The V and J ends lost 7 bases and 8 bases respectively, with 8 bases between them. This CDR3 region has 11 residues. The germline V gene has CDR1 MDHEN and CDR2 SYDVKM.

The chain has TRBV6-1 and TRBJ2-7; weak D call: TRBD1 (6 bases). The length of the CDR3 is 20 residues. V shed 1 base and J shed 2 bases, with 27 bases lying between them. Looked up from germline, CDR1 is MNHNS and CDR2 is SASEGT. CDR3 residues: CASSEEMDRLYLSATYEQYF. As DNA, the CDR3 is TGTGCCAGCAGTGAAGAAATGGACAGACTATATCTTAGTGCTACCTACGAGCAGTACTTC.

The CDR3 DNA reads TGTGCCAGCAGACGCGATTTCGGAGACTATCAGCCCCAGCATTTT. It specifies CASRRDFGDYQPQHF. This rearrangement joins TRBV28 to TRBJ1-5; no definite D call. This CDR3 spans 15 amino acids. V was clipped by 6 bases and J by 5 bases, with 17 bases between them. Germline CDR1 reads MDHEN; CDR2 reads SYDVKM.

A single count supports this clone. The chain recombines TRBV13 with TRBJ1-1; 9 nucleotides agree with TRBD1. The CDR3 length is 16 residues. Germline CDR1 and CDR2: PRHDT and FYEKMQ (reference sequence). V was pared by 3 bases and J by 0 bases, with 5 bases of the junction left unmatched. As DNA, the CDR3 is TGTGCCAGCAGCTTTGGGGACAGGGCCTTGAACACTGAAGCTTTCTTT. Encoded protein: CASSFGDRALNTEAFF.

This clone was detected only a few times. V and J are TRBV5-4 and TRBJ2-1; TRBD1 matches at 8 bases. The CDR3 extends over 17 amino acids. Germline CDR1 is SGHNT and CDR2 is YYREEE (reference sequence). Losses at the gene ends were 4 bases for V and 5 bases for J; bases not matched to a gene: 14. The CDR3 DNA reads TGTGCCAGCAGCCTACCGACCGGGACAGGTCGCCACAATGAGCAGTTCTTC. Amino acid sequence: CASSLPTGTGRHNEQFF.

The rearrangement joins TRBV27 to TRBJ2-6, with 9 bases lining up with TRBD2. This CDR3 is built from 19 residues. Germline trimming cut 2 bases from V and 2 bases from J; bases unmatched to any gene: 10. Germline CDR1 and CDR2: MNHEY and SMNVEV (reference sequence). The CDR3 nucleotides are TGTGCCAGCAGTTTAACCAGCGGGAGGATGAAGGCTGGGGCCAACGTCCTGACTTTC. As protein: CASSLTSGRMKAGANVLTF. Looking up the rest from reference TRBV27 and TRBJ2-6 gives the full variable domain: EAQVTQNPRYLITVTGKKLTVTCSQNMNHEYMSWYRQDPGLGLRQIYYSMNVEVTDKGDVPEGYKVSRKEKRNFPLILESPSPNQTSLYFCASSLTSGRMKAGANVLTFGAGSRLTVL.

CDR3 protein: CASSPWQSNNEQFF. Written as DNA, the CDR3 is TGTGCCAGCAGCCCATGGCAGAGCAACAATGAGCAGTTCTTC. The gene calls are TRBV7-6 and TRBJ2-1; no clear D gene. The CDR3 runs 14 residues. V was cut by 5 bases and J by 5 bases, with 13 bases left in between. The germline V gene encodes CDR1 SGHVS and CDR2 FNYEAQ.

The chain joins TRBV11-3 to TRBJ2-2; a possible D gene is TRBD1 (5 bases). CDR1 is SGHNT and CDR2 is YENEEA in the germline V gene. The ends were cut back, 5 bases at V and 6 bases at J, with 10 bases in the middle. This CDR3 comprises 13 residues. This CDR3 is CASSGRESGELFF. The CDR3 nucleotides read TGTGCCAGCAGCGGCAGGGAATCCGGGGAGCTGTTTTTT.

J is TRBJ2-1 and V is TRBV5-4; 7 bases are shared with TRBD2. Germline loops: CDR1 SGHNT, CDR2 YYREEE (reference sequence). J lost 2 bases, V lost 1 base, and 3 bases had no gene match. This CDR3 has 15 amino acids. CDR3 bases: TGTGCCAGCAGCTTGTTCGGACTAGCCTACAATGAGCAGTTCTTC. This codes for CASSLFGLAYNEQFF.

CDR3 loop: CASSVESGGPRNGELFF. CDR3 DNA: TGTGCCAGCAGCGTAGAGTCGGGAGGGCCTCGGAACGGGGAGCTGTTTTTT. The chain joins TRBV9 to TRBJ2-2, with TRBD2 matching over 8 bases. CDR1 and CDR2 (germline): SGDLS, YYNGEE. Trimming removed 0 bases from V and 7 bases from J; junction bases left unmatched: 11. The length of the CDR3 is 17 residues.

The chain is built from TRBV7-6 and TRBJ1-1; a weak D match, TRBD1 (5 bases). The germline V gene encodes CDR1 SGHVS and CDR2 FNYEAQ. CDR3 length: 13 amino acids. Trimming left V 5 bases short and J 6 bases short, with 13 bases between. CDR3 sequence: CASSRHEGPEAFF. As DNA, the CDR3 is TGTGCCAGCAGCCGACACGAGGGGCCTGAAGCTTTCTTT.